This T cell receptor beta chain was sequenced during a study of neurological immune-mediated disorders. Germline CDR1 reads SGHKS; CDR2 reads YYEKEE (reference sequence). J lost 2 bases, V lost 5 bases, and 9 bases had no gene match. This CDR3 spans 16 amino acids. TCRdb reprocessed the 5' RACE reads with MiXCR, giving one entry per CDR3 protein. The sample lists some 38,000 distinct CDR3 sequences; around an eighth were seen once. This clonotype was seen at least ten times. The TCR was taken from a woman aged 50 to 60 with HTLV-1-associated myelopathy (HAM/TSP). The material sequenced was PBMCs. The chain employs TRBV5-5 and TRBJ2-5; 10 bases line up with TRBD1. The CDR3 reads CASRYRQGAEQETQYF. In nucleotides, the CDR3 is TGTGCCAGCAGATATAGACAGGGGGCGGAACAAGAGACCCAGTACTTC.